Sequencing of this T cell receptor (beta chain) was carried out in a study of graft-versus-host responses after intestinal transplantation. Study outcomes and limitations: Peak GvH clone levels in circulation were associated with early post-transplant HvG declines.

Comments on this clone: Its target is not known.

Profiled with immunoSEQ multiplex PCR; TCRdb holds only in-frame clones, not every one. The sample consists of roughly 99,000 clones, 86% of them appearing once. Germline assignment: CDR1 SGHDT and CDR2 YYEEEE. The CDR3 spans 12 residues. The ends were cut back, 0 bases at V and 8 bases at J, with 5 bases in the middle. The sequencing here drew on PBMCs, taken 255 days after intestinal transplant. V and J are TRBV5-6 and TRBJ1-4; D not resolved. The source is a human patient who received an intestinal transplant, so some T cells may come from the graft donor. In DNA, the CDR3 is TGTGCCAGCAGCTTGGATCGGGAAAAACTGTTTTTT. Translating gives CASSLDREKLFF.